Presented here are 2 T cell receptor beta chains from one specimen sequenced in a study of cytomegalovirus exposure and HLA in healthy donors. Use of 60 Vbeta and 13 Jbeta primers characterized the PCR. Only in-frame clones appear in the TCRdb table, and some are missing; sequencing was by immunoSEQ multiplex PCR. The sample table includes about 88,000 clones. The source material was PBMCs. The receptors derive from a girl aged 5-17 years in good health and CMV-seropositive.

This chain connects TRBV4-3 to TRBJ2-7, with D perhaps TRBD1 (5 bases). The CDR3 covers 15 residues. V lost 0 bases to trimming and J lost 3 bases, with 12 bases between them. Per germline, CDR1 LGHNA and CDR2 YSLEER. As DNA, the CDR3 is TGCGCCAGCAGCCAAGAGGCAGGGCCCTTCTACGAGCAGTACGTC. This sequence encodes CASSQEAGPFYEQYV.

This chain links TRBV4-3 with TRBJ2-1; TRBD1 agrees at 10 bases. Germline loops: CDR1 LGHNA, CDR2 YSLEER. Trimming removed 1 base from V and 5 bases from J; junction bases left unmatched: 2. This CDR3 spans 15 amino acids. The CDR3: CASSQVGTGDNEQFF. Written as DNA, the CDR3 is TGCGCCAGCAGCCAAGTAGGGACAGGGGACAATGAGCAGTTCTTC.